Shown below are 7 T cell receptor beta chains from a single sample sequenced in a study of T cells expressing NK-cell markers (dated by TCRdb to the early 2020s). The library was built by means of 5' RACE. Sequencer: Illumina HiSeq 2000. Through TCRdb reprocessing, the reads give one entry per CDR3 protein sequence; DNA is omitted. Per the sample table, the count is about 190,000 distinct CDR3 sequences. Together, the top ten hold 20% to 25% of the sample. The source material was blood T cells: a sorted CD56 or NKG2C T cell subset, CD4+ or CD8+ T cells, or bulk PBMC T cells (not recorded which). These receptors all stem from a man aged 18 to 69 in good health.

The chain combines TRBV9 with TRBJ2-3; TCRdb names TRBD2, which stays unverified in the absence of DNA. Germline-derived CDR1 and CDR2 are SGDLS and YYNGEE. The CDR3 is 17 residues long. CDR3: CASSTPSSSGVTDTQYF.

This sequence joins TRBV7-2 and TRBJ2-7; the TRBD1 assignment by TCRdb is unverifiable without DNA. From germline, CDR1 is SGHTA and CDR2 FQGNSA. There are 15 residues in the CDR3. The CDR3 sequence is CASSFPAGGRDEQYF.

The chain links TRBV27 to TRBJ1-2; TCRdb's D gene call, TRBD1, goes unchecked for lack of DNA. CDR1 is MNHEY, CDR2 SMNVEV, per germline (reference sequence). The CDR3 contains 11 residues. CDR3 sequence: CASSTGDGYTF.

The rearrangement uses TRBV5-1 and TRBJ2-7; TCRdb designates TRBD1, a call that cannot be tested without DNA. Germline CDR1 and CDR2: SGHRS and YFSETQ. There are 16 residues in the CDR3. The CDR3 sequence: CASNLPGQGGTYEQYF.

The chain carries TRBV3-1 and TRBJ2-6. The length of the CDR3 is 16 residues. Germline V CDR1 and CDR2: LGHDT, YNNKEL (reference sequence). CDR3 residues: CASSQEIGFGANVLTF.

V usage is TRBV7-9 and J usage is TRBJ1-4. This CDR3 contains 13 residues. CDR1 and CDR2 from the germline V gene are SEHNR and FQNEAQ (reference sequence). The CDR3 protein is CASSLASREKLFF.

This chain uses TRBV24-1 with TRBJ2-1; the TCRdb D gene call, TRBD2, has no DNA to confirm it. Germline-derived CDR1 and CDR2 are KGHDR and SFDVKD. The CDR3 runs to 17 residues. The CDR3 sequence: CATSEGLAGVWDNEQFF.